The source of this TCR beta chain is a study of blood T cell repertoires in COVID-19. Sequenced by immunoSEQ multiplex PCR; TCRdb stores in-frame clones only, minus some. The profile covers 140,000 to 150,000 clones, with over 80% appearing a single time and over 35% taken by the ten largest. The CDR3 consists of 13 residues. J lost 4 bases, V lost 4 bases, and 3 bases had no gene match. CDR1 PRHDT and CDR2 FYEKMQ come from the germline V gene (reference sequence). Sample: peripheral blood. The receptor's source is a man in his fifties or sixties who had recovered from COVID-19. The V gene is TRBV13, the J gene TRBJ1-1, with TRBD1 matching 7 bases. The CDR3 sequence is CASSYTGVTEAFF. CDR3 nucleotide sequence: TGTGCCAGCAGCTATACAGGGGTCACTGAAGCTTTCTTT.